The sample holds one count of the clone carrying this T cell receptor beta chain. This sample is part of a study of blood T cell repertoires in COVID-19. As for the study in general: Donors in the United States, Italy and Spain gave samples during acute or convalescent COVID-19. T cells, B-cell-depleted T cells, or PBMCs provided the cDNA or gDNA that served as material.

This CDR3 has 16 residues. V lost 3 bases to trimming and J lost 3 bases; unmatched junction nucleotides: 8. CDR1 is LGHNA, CDR2 YNFKEQ, per germline. Authors' methods: Cell counts per sample came from amplifying reference gene primers. Generated by immunoSEQ multiplex PCR, the TCRdb table keeps only in-frame clones and is missing some. The D gene and trimming were derived from the DNA, and the V and J assignments and clone size from that table. The sample consists of approximately 77,000 clones, 75% to 85% of them appearing once. The chain links TRBV4-2 to TRBJ1-2; 9 positions match TRBD1. Sequenced material: peripheral blood. The sequence was obtained from a woman between 65 and 79 years old with acute or convalescent COVID-19. The chain's CDR3 is CASSQTTGGKDYGYTF. In DNA, the CDR3 is TGTGCCAGCAGCCAGACGACAGGGGGTAAGGACTATGGCTACACCTTC.